Following are 20 T cell receptor beta chains from one sample sequenced in a study of T cells in Graves' hyperthyroidism and ophthalmopathy. TCR beta CDR3 regions were amplified from RNA transcripts. During a first-round RT-PCR of the TCR CDR3, the HTBI primer set was used. TCRdb reprocessed the multiplex PCR reads with MiXCR, giving one entry per CDR3 protein. Here the sample spans about 400,000 distinct CDR3 sequences, approximately 13% being singletons. The sequenced material came from blood. Receptor source: a woman aged 18-29 years with Graves' hyperthyroidism.

V usage is TRBV10-1 and J usage is TRBJ2-1, with 7 bases identical to TRBD2. V was pared by 5 bases and J by 5 bases, with 9 bases of the junction left unmatched. CDR1 WNHNN and CDR2 SYGVQD come from the germline V gene (reference sequence). The CDR3 runs to 15 residues. The CDR3 sequence is CASSRSSGGNNEQFF. The CDR3, as DNA: TGCGCCAGCAGTCGCTCTAGCGGAGGGAACAATGAGCAGTTCTTC.

The table lists this clonotype with many counts. This rearrangement joins TRBV7-9 to TRBJ2-7; TRBD1 matches 9 bases. This CDR3 has 16 residues. The V gene end was trimmed by 3 bases and the J gene end by 2 bases; junction bases not matched to a gene: 8. Germline lookup yields CDR1 SEHNR and CDR2 FQNEAQ (reference sequence). Here the CDR3 reads CASSFFLGQGAYEQYF. Written as DNA, the CDR3 is TGTGCCAGCAGCTTTTTCCTGGGACAGGGAGCCTACGAGCAGTACTTC.

This clonotype has just a few counts. The CDR3 does not close with the conserved phenylalanine or tryptophan, likely indicating a read error. The chain couples TRBV20-1 to TRBJ1-6; D is ambiguous. V lost 2 bases, J lost 5 bases, and 13 bases lay in between. This CDR3 is built from 15 residues. Germline assignment: CDR1 DFQATT and CDR2 SNEGSKA (reference sequence). CDR3: CSARYSGRDNSPLHS. For the CDR3, the DNA is TGCAGTGCTAGATATAGTGGAAGGGATAATTCACCCCTCCACTCT.

The rearrangement joins TRBV4-3 to TRBJ2-5; D unclear. The ends were cut back, 2 bases at V and 3 bases at J, with 16 bases in the middle. CDR3 length: 16 amino acids. Germline assignment: CDR1 LGHNA and CDR2 YSLEER. CDR3: CASSQPLDGLEETQYF. In nucleotides, the CDR3 is TGCGCCAGCAGCCAACCCTTAGACGGTTTGGAAGAGACCCAGTACTTC.

V gene TRBV12-3 or TRBV12-4 combines with J gene TRBJ1-2; D is unclear. The CDR3 is 14 residues long. Trimming pared 2 bases from V and 2 bases from J, leaving 9 bases between. DNA of the CDR3: TGTGCCAGCAGTTTAAGGATGGACAACTATGGCTACACCTTC. Translated, it gives CASSLRMDNYGYTF.

In its sample, this clonotype was seen a few times. A much bigger clone sits one base away, suggesting this may be a read error. The rearrangement joins TRBV28 to TRBJ2-5; 7 positions agree with TRBD2. This CDR3 spans 15 amino acids. V lost 3 bases, J lost 4 bases, and 8 bases stayed unmatched. The V gene's germline CDR1 is MDHEN and CDR2 SYDVKM. CDR3 sequence (DNA): TGTGCCAGCAGTTTTGGAGCGGGGAGCCTAGAGACCCAGTACTTC. It codes for CASSFGAGSLETQYF.

This clonotype was counted ten times or more. This CDR3 reads CASSHPSGRVYEQYF. The CDR3 region has the DNA TGTGCCAGCAGCCATCCCTCCGGGAGGGTATACGAGCAGTACTTC. The chain recombines TRBV3-1 with TRBJ2-7; 8 nucleotides align to TRBD2. This CDR3 has 15 residues. The V segment lost 3 bases and the J segment 4 bases; nucleotides outside the gene matches: 8. The germline CDR1 and CDR2 sequences are LGHDT and YNNKEL (reference sequence).

The sample holds a few counts of this clonotype. V usage is TRBV28 and J usage is TRBJ2-7; D is uncertain. V lost 6 bases to trimming and J lost 4 bases, with 19 bases between them. This CDR3 spans 15 amino acids. CDR1 and CDR2 (germline): MDHEN, SYDVKM. CDR3 nucleotides: TGTGCCAGCAGCCGCCCCTTGGGAATCGGTTACGAGCAGTACTTC. The encoded protein is CASSRPLGIGYEQYF.

This clonotype was counted at least ten times. V and J are TRBV7-2 and TRBJ1-5; a possible D gene is TRBD1 (5 bases). Germline CDR1 reads SGHTA; CDR2 reads FQGNSA. The CDR3 runs 13 residues. The V gene lost 4 bases and the J gene lost 7 bases, with 11 bases spanning the gap. The CDR3 DNA sequence: TGTGCCAGCAGCTCAGGGAGGGACCAGCCCCAGCATTTT. The encoded protein is CASSSGRDQPQHF.

This clonotype is medium-sized (0.01 to 0.1%) in the sample. The CDR3: CASSPGHNTEAFF. The CDR3 DNA is TGTGCCAGCAGCCCAGGACACAACACTGAAGCTTTCTTT. The chain employs TRBV11-2 and TRBJ1-1; a possible D gene is TRBD1 (5 bases). V lost 5 bases, J lost 2 bases, and 9 bases lay in between. Looked up from germline, CDR1 is SGHAT and CDR2 is FQNNGV. The CDR3 is 13 amino acids.

Ten or more counts support this clonotype. This rearrangement joins TRBV20-1 to TRBJ2-7; 16 bases match TRBD2. The CDR3 is 15 amino acids. The germline CDR1 and CDR2 sequences are DFQATT and SNEGSKA (reference sequence). J gave up 6 bases and V 0 bases, and 2 bases lay outside the gene matches. The CDR3 protein is CSARDGTSGRAEQYF. The CDR3 DNA sequence: TGCAGTGCTAGAGACGGGACTAGCGGGAGGGCCGAGCAGTACTTC.

The table lists this clonotype with many counts. This chain connects TRBV28 to TRBJ1-6, with TRBD1 identical over 10 bases. J was trimmed by 8 bases and V by 6 bases; bases with no gene match: 1. This CDR3 has 13 residues. Germline values: CDR1 MDHEN, CDR2 SYDVKM. The chain's CDR3 is CASRGTGDSPLHF. In DNA form, the CDR3 reads TGTGCCAGCAGAGGGACAGGGGATTCACCCCTCCACTTT. The full variable domain, rest sourced from reference TRBV28 and TRBJ1-6, is DVKVTQSSRYLVKRTGEKVFLECVQDMDHENMFWYRQDPGLGLRLIYFSYDVKMKEKGDIPEGYSVSREKKERFSLILESASTNQTSMYLCASRGTGDSPLHFGNGTRLTVT.

This clonotype was seen ten or more times. This rearrangement joins TRBV5-1 to TRBJ2-3, with TRBD2 matching over 9 bases. Per the germline V gene, CDR1 is SGHRS and CDR2 is YFSETQ. V trimming: 6 bases; J trimming: 0 bases; junction bases outside the gene matches: 5. The CDR3 is 15 residues long. This CDR3 reads CASKRLAASTDTQYF. The CDR3 nucleotides read TGCGCCAGCAAGCGACTAGCGGCTAGCACAGATACGCAGTATTTT.

This clonotype has more than one count but fewer than ten. V usage is TRBV20-1 and J usage is TRBJ2-7, with 11 positions matching TRBD2. Germline trimming cut 4 bases from V and 2 bases from J; bases unmatched to any gene: 4. Germline CDR1 and CDR2: DFQATT and SNEGSKA (reference sequence). This CDR3 has 14 amino acids. The CDR3 DNA follows: TGCAGTGCTACCGGACTAGCGGGCCCCTACGAGCAGTACTTC. Residues: CSATGLAGPYEQYF.

The chain recombines TRBV3-1 with TRBJ1-2; no clear D. Trimming took off 4 bases at V and 8 bases at J, with 17 bases between the two ends. CDR3 length: 14 amino acids. Germline CDR1 LGHDT, CDR2 YNNKEL (reference sequence). The CDR3 coding sequence is TGTGCCAGCAGCCCAAGTGCTACTTACGAGGGCTACACCTTC. Translating it yields CASSPSATYEGYTF.

This clonotype showed up many times. V and J are TRBV2 and TRBJ1-5; possibly TRBD1 for D (5 bases). The CDR3 runs to 15 residues. CDR1 and CDR2 from the germline V gene are SNHLY and FYNNEI. V dropped 4 bases and J dropped 5 bases, with 15 bases sitting between them. The CDR3 loop reads CASSGDGLSDQPQHF. CDR3 coding DNA: TGTGCCAGCAGTGGGGACGGACTGAGTGATCAGCCCCAGCATTTT.

This clonotype was detected only a few times. The chain employs TRBV6-2 or TRBV6-3 and TRBJ1-2; D is uncertain. Trimming stripped 0 bases from V and 2 bases from J, with 13 bases between. There are 16 residues in the CDR3. Germline CDR1 reads MNHEY; CDR2 reads SVGEGT. The CDR3 DNA follows: TGTGCCAGCAGTTACTCGAATTACGCGGGGAACTATGGCTACACCTTC. The encoded protein is CASSYSNYAGNYGYTF.

This clonotype was seen many times. The genes are TRBV28 and TRBJ2-2, with 11 bases lining up with TRBD2. The germline gives CDR1 MDHEN, CDR2 SYDVKM. V dropped 8 bases and J dropped 3; count of bases not matched to a gene: 5. The CDR3 sequence is 15 residues long. CDR3 nucleotides: TGTGCCAGCCGGGGACTAGCGGAGGACACCGGGGAGCTGTTTTTT. Translated: CASRGLAEDTGELFF.

This clonotype was counted only a few times. The chain is built from TRBV7-8 and TRBJ2-7; TRBD2 aligns across 8 bases. This CDR3 is 16 amino acids long. Trimming took 5 bases from V and 7 from J; bases not matched to a gene: 16. Germline lookup yields CDR1 SGHVS and CDR2 FQNEAQ. CDR3 coding DNA: TGTGCCAGCAGCCCTACTAGCGGTGGAACGCCGGGGGAGCAGTACTTC. It encodes CASSPTSGGTPGEQYF.

This chain joins TRBV6-1 and TRBJ1-1, with a tentative D call TRBD1 (6 bases). V was trimmed by 7 bases and J by 3 bases, leaving 18 bases between them. Germline V gene sequence: CDR1 MNHNS, CDR2 SASEGT. This CDR3 is built from 15 residues. The CDR3 DNA sequence: TGTGCCAGCAAATTGTTTTGGTCAGGGGACACTGAAGCTTTCTTT. Its translation: CASKLFWSGDTEAFF.